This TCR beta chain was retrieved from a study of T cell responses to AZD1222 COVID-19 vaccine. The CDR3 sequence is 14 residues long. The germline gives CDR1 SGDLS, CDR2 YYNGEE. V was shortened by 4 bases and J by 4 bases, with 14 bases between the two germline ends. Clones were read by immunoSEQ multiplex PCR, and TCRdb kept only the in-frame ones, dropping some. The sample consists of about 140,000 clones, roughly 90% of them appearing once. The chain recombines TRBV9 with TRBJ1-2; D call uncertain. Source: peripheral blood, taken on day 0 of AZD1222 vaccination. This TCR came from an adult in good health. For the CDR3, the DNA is TGTGCCAGCAGCCCGAGCCGGGTACGCTATGGCTACACCTTC. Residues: CASSPSRVRYGYTF.